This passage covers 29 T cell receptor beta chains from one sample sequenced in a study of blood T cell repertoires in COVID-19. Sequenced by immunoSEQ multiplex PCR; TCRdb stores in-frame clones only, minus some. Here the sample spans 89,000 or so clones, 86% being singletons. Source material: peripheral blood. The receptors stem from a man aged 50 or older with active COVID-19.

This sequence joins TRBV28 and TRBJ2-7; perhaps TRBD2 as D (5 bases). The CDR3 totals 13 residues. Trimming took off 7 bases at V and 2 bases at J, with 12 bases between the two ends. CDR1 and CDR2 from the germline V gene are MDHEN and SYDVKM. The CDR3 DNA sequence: TGTGCCAGCACCCTAACGGGGACCTACGAGCAGTACTTC. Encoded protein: CASTLTGTYEQYF.

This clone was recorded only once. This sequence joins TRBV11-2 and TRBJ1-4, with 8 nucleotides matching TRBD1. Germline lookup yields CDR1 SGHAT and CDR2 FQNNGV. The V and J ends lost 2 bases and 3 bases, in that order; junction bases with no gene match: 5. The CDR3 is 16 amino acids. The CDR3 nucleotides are TGTGCCAGCAGCTTAACAGGGGGGTTAGCTAATGAAAAACTGTTTTTT. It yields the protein CASSLTGGLANEKLFF.

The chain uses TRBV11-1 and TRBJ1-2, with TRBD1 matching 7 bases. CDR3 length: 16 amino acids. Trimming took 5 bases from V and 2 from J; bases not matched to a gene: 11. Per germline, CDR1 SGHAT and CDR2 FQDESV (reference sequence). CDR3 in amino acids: CASSPDRRRANYGYTF. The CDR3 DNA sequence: TGTGCCAGCAGCCCGGACAGGCGAAGGGCCAACTATGGCTACACCTTC.

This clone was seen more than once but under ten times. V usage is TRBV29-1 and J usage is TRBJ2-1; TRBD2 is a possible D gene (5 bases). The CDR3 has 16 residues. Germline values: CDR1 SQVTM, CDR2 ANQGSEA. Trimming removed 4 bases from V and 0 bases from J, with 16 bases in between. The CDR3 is CSVVWLAPSSYNEQFF. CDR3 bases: TGCAGCGTTGTTTGGCTAGCCCCTAGCTCCTACAATGAGCAGTTCTTC.

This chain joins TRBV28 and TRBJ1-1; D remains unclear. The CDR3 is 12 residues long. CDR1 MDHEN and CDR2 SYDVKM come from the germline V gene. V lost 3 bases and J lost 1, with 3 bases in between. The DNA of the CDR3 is TGTGCCAGCAGTTTGCGGAACACTGAAGCTTTCTTT. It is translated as CASSLRNTEAFF.

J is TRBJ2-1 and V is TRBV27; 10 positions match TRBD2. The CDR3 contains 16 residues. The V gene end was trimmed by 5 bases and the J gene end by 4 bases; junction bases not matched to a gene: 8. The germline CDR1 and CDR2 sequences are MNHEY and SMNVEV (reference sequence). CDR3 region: CASSAPSGSQYNEQFF. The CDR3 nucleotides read TGTGCCAGCAGTGCCCCTAGCGGGAGTCAGTACAATGAGCAGTTCTTC.

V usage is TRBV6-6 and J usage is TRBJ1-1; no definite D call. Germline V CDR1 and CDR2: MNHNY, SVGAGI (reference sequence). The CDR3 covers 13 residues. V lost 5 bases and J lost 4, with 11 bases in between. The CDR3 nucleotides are TGTGCCAGCAGTAACAGCCCCCTCACTGAAGCTTTCTTT. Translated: CASSNSPLTEAFF.

CDR3 loop: CASRGDRGLSYEQYF. The CDR3 DNA sequence: TGTGCCAGCAGGGGGGACAGGGGTCTCTCCTACGAGCAGTACTTC. The rearrangement links TRBV2 to TRBJ2-7, with 10 bases fitting TRBD1. Germline assignment: CDR1 SNHLY and CDR2 FYNNEI. Germline trimming cut 6 bases from V and 0 bases from J; bases unmatched to any gene: 5. There are 15 residues in the CDR3.

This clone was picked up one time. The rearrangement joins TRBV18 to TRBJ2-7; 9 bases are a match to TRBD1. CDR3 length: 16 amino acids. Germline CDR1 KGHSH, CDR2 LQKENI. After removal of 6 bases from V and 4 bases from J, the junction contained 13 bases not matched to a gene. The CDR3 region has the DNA TGTGCCAGCTCGGAGGCCGGAGGACAGGGGACATACGAGCAGTACTTC. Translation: CASSEAGGQGTYEQYF.

CDR3 sequence reads: CASGIQGAVEKLFF. CDR3 sequence (DNA): TGTGCCAGCGGTATACAGGGGGCGGTTGAAAAACTGTTTTTT. The rearrangement links TRBV7-9 to TRBJ1-4; TRBD1 agrees at 9 bases. CDR3 length equals 14 residues. Germline loops: CDR1 SEHNR, CDR2 FQNEAQ (reference sequence). Trimming took 8 bases from V and 7 from J; bases not matched to a gene: 8.

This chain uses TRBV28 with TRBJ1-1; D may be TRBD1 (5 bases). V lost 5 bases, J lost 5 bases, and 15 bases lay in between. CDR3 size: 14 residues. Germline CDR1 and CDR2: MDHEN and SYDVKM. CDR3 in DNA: TGTGCCAGCAGTACGGACCCCCGGGGGACTGAAGCTTTCTTT. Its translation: CASSTDPRGTEAFF. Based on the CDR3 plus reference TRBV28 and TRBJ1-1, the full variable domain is DVKVTQSSRYLVKRTGEKVFLECVQDMDHENMFWYRQDPGLGLRLIYFSYDVKMKEKGDIPEGYSVSREKKERFSLILESASTNQTSMYLCASSTDPRGTEAFFGQGTRLTVV.

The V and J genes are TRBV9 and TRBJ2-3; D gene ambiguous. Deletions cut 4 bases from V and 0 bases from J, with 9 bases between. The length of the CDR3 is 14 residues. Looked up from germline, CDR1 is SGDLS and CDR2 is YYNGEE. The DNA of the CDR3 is TGTGCCAGCAGCCCTCGCGGTAGCACAGATACGCAGTATTTT. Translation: CASSPRGSTDTQYF.

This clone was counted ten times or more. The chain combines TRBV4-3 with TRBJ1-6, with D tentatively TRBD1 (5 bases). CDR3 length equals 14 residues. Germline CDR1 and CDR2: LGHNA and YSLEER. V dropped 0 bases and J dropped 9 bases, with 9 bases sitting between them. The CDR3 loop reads CASSQDRVTSPLHF. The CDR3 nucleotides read TGCGCCAGCAGCCAAGACAGGGTAACTTCACCCCTCCACTTT.

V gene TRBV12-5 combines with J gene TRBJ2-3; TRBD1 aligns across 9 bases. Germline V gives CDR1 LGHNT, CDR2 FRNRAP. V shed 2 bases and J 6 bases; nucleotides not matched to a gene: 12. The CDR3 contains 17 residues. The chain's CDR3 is CASGLTPTGGKADTQYF. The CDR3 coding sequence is TGTGCTAGTGGTTTGACTCCTACAGGGGGCAAGGCGGATACGCAGTATTTT.

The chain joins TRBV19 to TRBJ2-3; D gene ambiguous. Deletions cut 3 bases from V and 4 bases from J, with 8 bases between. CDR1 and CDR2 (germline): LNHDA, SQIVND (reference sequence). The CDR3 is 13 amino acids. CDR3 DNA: TGTGCCAGTAGTATTGTTACGGCAGATACGCAGTATTTT. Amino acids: CASSIVTADTQYF.

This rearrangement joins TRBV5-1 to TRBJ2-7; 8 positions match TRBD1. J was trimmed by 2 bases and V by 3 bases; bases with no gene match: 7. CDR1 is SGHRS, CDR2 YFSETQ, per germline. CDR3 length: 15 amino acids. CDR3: CASSYWTGMAYEQYF. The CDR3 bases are TGCGCCAGCAGCTACTGGACAGGGATGGCCTACGAGCAGTACTTC.

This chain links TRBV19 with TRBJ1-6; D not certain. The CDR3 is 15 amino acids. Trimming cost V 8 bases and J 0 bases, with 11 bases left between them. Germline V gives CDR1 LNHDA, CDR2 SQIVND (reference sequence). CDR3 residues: CASGEQSSYNSPLHF. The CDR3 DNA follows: TGTGCCAGTGGTGAACAGAGCTCCTATAATTCACCCCTCCACTTT. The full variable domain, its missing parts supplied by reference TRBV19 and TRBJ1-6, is DGGITQSPKYLFRKEGQNVTLSCEQNLNHDAMYWYRQDPGQGLRLIYYSQIVNDFQKGDIAEGYSVSREKKESFPLTVTSAQKNPTAFYLCASGEQSSYNSPLHFGNGTRLTVT.

CDR3 in DNA: TGTGCCAGCAGCTACGGGACTAGCAGGAATGAGCAGTTCTTC. Translation gives CASSYGTSRNEQFF. This rearrangement joins TRBV7-3 to TRBJ2-1; 9 positions match TRBD2. J lost 7 bases, V lost 4 bases, and 5 bases had no gene match. Germline loops: CDR1 SGHTA, CDR2 FQGTGA. The CDR3 contains 14 residues.

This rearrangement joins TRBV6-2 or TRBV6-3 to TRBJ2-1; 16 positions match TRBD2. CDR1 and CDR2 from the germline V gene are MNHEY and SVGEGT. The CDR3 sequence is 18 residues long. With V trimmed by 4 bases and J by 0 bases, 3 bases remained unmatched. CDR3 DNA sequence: TGTGCCAGCAGTTTCGGGACTAGCGGGAGGGTCTCCTACAATGAGCAGTTCTTC. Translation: CASSFGTSGRVSYNEQFF.

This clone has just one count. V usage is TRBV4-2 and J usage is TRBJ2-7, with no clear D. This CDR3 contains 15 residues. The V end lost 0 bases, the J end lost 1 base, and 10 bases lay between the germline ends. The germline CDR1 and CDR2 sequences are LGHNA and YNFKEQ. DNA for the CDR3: TGTGCCAGCAGCCAAGACTACCAGGCGTCCTACGAGCAGTACTTC. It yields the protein CASSQDYQASYEQYF.

In DNA form, the CDR3 reads TGTGCCAGCCACAGGGACCCCTACGAGCAGTACTTC. Amino acid sequence: CASHRDPYEQYF. V and J are TRBV25-1 and TRBJ2-7, with D perhaps TRBD1 (6 bases). V lost 8 bases to trimming and J lost 2 bases, with 10 bases between them. Germline lookup yields CDR1 MGHDK and CDR2 SYGVNS. The CDR3 consists of 12 residues.

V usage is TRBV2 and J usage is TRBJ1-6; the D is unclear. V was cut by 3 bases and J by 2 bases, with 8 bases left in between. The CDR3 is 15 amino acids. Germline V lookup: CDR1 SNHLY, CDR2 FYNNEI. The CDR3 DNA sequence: TGTGCCAGCAGTGACGGGGAAGCCTATAATTCACCCCTCCACTTT. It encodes CASSDGEAYNSPLHF.

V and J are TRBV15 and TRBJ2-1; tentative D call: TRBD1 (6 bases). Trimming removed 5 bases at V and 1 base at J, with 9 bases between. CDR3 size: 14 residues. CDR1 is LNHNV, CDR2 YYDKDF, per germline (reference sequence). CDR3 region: CATSPQGSYNEQFF. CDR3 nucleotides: TGTGCCACCAGCCCACAGGGTTCCTACAATGAGCAGTTCTTC. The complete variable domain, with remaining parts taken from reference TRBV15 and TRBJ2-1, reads DAMVIQNPRYQVTQFGKPVTLSCSQTLNHNVMYWYQQKSSQAPKLLFHYYDKDFNNEADTPDNFQSRRPNTSFCFLDIRSPGLGDTAMYLCATSPQGSYNEQFFGPGTRLTVL.

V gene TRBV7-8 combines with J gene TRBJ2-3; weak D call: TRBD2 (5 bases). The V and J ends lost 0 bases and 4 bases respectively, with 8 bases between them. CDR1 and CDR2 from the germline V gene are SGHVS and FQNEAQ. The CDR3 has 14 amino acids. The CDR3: CASSLAGKADTQYF. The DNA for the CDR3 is TGTGCCAGCAGCTTAGCCGGGAAAGCAGATACGCAGTATTTT. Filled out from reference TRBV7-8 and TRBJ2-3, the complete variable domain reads GAGVSQSPRYKVAKRGQDVALRCDPISGHVSLFWYQQALGQGPEFLTYFQNEAQLDKSGLPSDRFFAERPEGSVSTLKIQRTQQEDSAVYLCASSLAGKADTQYFGPGTRLTVL.

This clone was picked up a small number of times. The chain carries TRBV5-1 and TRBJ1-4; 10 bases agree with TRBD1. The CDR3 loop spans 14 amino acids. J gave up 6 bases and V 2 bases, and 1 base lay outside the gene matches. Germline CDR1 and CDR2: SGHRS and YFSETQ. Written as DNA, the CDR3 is TGCGCCAGCAGCTTAGGACAGGGGGATGAAAAACTGTTTTTT. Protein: CASSLGQGDEKLFF.

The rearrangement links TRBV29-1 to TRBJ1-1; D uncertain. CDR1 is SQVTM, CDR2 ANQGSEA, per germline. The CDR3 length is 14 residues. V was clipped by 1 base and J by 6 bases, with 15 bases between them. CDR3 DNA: TGCAGCGTTGAAGGGAGTCCCTCCGGAGCTGAAGCTTTCTTT. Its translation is CSVEGSPSGAEAFF.

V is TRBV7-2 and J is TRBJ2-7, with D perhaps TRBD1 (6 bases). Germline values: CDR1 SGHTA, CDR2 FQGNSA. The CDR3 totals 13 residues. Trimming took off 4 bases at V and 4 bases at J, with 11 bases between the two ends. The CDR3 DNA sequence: TGTGCCAGCAGCTACTCCAGGGGTTACGAGCAGTACTTC. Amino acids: CASSYSRGYEQYF.

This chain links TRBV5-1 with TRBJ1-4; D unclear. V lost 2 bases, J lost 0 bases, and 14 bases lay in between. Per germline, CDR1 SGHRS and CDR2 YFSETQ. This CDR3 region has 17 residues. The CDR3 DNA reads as TGCGCCAGCAGCTTTGCGGGAAGTCTGGCAACTAATGAAAAACTGTTTTTT. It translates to CASSFAGSLATNEKLFF.

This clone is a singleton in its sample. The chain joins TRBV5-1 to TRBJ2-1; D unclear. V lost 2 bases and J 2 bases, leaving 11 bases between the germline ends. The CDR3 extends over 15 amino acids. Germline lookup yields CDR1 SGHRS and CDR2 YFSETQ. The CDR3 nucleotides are TGCGCCAGCAGCTTTGATGGGCCCGCCTACAATGAGCAGTTCTTC. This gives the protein CASSFDGPAYNEQFF.